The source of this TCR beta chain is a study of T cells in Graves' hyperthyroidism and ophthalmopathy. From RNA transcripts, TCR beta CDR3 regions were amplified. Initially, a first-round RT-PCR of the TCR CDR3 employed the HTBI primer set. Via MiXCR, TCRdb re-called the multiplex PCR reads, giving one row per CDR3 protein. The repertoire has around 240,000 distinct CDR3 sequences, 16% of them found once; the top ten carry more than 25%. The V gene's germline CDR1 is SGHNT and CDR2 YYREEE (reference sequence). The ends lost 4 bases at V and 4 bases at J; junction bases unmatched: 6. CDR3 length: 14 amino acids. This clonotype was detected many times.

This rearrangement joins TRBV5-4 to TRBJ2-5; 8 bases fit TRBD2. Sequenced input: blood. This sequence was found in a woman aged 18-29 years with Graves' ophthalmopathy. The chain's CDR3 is CASSREGGTETQYF. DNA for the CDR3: TGTGCCAGCAGCCGGGAGGGGGGAACAGAGACCCAGTACTTC.